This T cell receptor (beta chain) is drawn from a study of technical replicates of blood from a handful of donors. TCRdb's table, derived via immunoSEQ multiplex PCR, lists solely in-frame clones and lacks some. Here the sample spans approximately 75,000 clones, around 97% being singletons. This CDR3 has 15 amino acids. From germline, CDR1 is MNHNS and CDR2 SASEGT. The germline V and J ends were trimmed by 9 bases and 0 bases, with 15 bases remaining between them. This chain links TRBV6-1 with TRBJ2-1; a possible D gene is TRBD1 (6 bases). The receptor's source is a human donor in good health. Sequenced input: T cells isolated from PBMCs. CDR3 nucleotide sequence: TGTGCCAGTCCTCCGGGACACAGCTCCTACAATGAGCAGTTCTTC. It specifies CASPPGHSSYNEQFF.